One and the same sample provided the 18 T cell receptor beta chains below, sequenced in a study of cytomegalovirus exposure and HLA in healthy donors (TCRdb year 2017). Library prep was done by the immunoSEQ multiplex PCR assay. For the multiplex PCR, a mixture combining 60 forward primers for TCR Vbeta segments and 13 reverse primers for TCR Jbeta segments was used. This is the immuneACCESS table as TCRdb keeps it, with only in-frame sequences that have V and J called. A part of the clones is gone; compared with another copy, unresolved V genes explain less than half, and the rest is unexplained. The sample has tens of thousands of clones on record, more than 70% of them singletons. 1.5% of the sample belongs to the ten largest clones. Sequenced: PBMCs. The origin of the receptors is a man aged 25-45 years in good health and CMV-seropositive.

The chain employs TRBV7-2 and TRBJ2-7; TRBD1 matches 9 bases. Unmatched junction bases numbered 3, after V lost 3 bases and J lost 3 bases. Per germline, CDR1 SGHTA and CDR2 FQGNSA. The CDR3 extends over 14 amino acids. The CDR3 sequence is CASSFTGGHYEQYF. The CDR3 bases are TGTGCCAGCAGCTTCACAGGGGGCCACTACGAGCAGTACTTC.

The chain links TRBV15 to TRBJ1-5; 8 nucleotides align to TRBD1. V gave up 3 bases and J gave up 2 bases; unmatched junction bases: 12. Germline CDR1 is LNHNV and CDR2 is YYDKDF (reference sequence). The CDR3 length is 18 residues. The CDR3 spells CATSSTLQGARGNQPQHF. The CDR3 DNA is TGTGCCACCAGCAGTACGCTTCAGGGGGCCCGGGGCAATCAGCCCCAGCATTTT.

As DNA, the CDR3 is TGTGCCAGCAGCCCGGGACTCCCAGAGACCCAGTACTTC. Translating it yields CASSPGLPETQYF. The chain combines TRBV7-3 with TRBJ2-5; tentative D call: TRBD2 (6 bases). The CDR3 length is 13 residues. V lost 5 bases and J lost 4, with 11 bases in between. In germline, CDR1 is SGHTA, CDR2 FQGTGA. The entire variable domain, with the rest obtained from reference TRBV7-3 and TRBJ2-5, is as follows: GAGVSQTPSNKVTEKGKYVELRCDPISGHTALYWYRQSLGQGPEFLIYFQGTGAADDSGLPNDRFFAVRPEGSVSTLKIQRTERGDSAVYLCASSPGLPETQYFGPGTRLLVL.

This chain uses TRBV27 with TRBJ2-1; maybe TRBD1 (5 bases). V was pared by 5 bases and J by 5 bases, with 19 bases between. The CDR3 covers 16 residues. Per the germline V gene, CDR1 is MNHEY and CDR2 is SMNVEV (reference sequence). The CDR3 DNA reads TGTGCCAGCAGTCCGCCGGTGGGGCAGTGGGACAATGAGCAGTTCTTC. Amino acids: CASSPPVGQWDNEQFF.

V and J are TRBV7-8 and TRBJ2-7; 9 bases are a match to TRBD2. V was pared by 2 bases and J by 1 base, with 3 bases of the junction left unmatched. The CDR3 is 15 residues long. Germline V gene data show CDR1 as SGHVS and CDR2 as FQNEAQ. The CDR3 DNA is TGTGCCAGCAGCTTATCTAGCGGGGTTTCCTACGAGCAGTACTTC. Protein sequence: CASSLSSGVSYEQYF.

V gene TRBV5-1 combines with J gene TRBJ2-6; TRBD2 might be the D (6 bases). Trimming shortened V by 1 base and J by 2 bases, and 7 bases separated the two germline ends. CDR1 SGHRS and CDR2 YFSETQ come from the germline V gene. CDR3 length equals 15 residues. The CDR3: CASSLTGAGANVLTF. In nucleotides, the CDR3 is TGCGCCAGCAGCTTGACGGGGGCTGGGGCCAACGTCCTGACTTTC.

This clone was seen just once. V and J are TRBV2 and TRBJ2-7; 7 nucleotides align to TRBD2. With V trimmed by 3 bases and J by 4 bases, 6 bases remained unmatched. The CDR3 spans 14 residues. Per the germline V gene, CDR1 is SNHLY and CDR2 is FYNNEI. DNA of the CDR3: TGTGCCAGCAGTGAGGTCCCAGCGGGGTACGAGCAGTACTTC. This encodes CASSEVPAGYEQYF.

The CDR3 loop reads CASSTDGQGGYGYTF. The CDR3 DNA reads TGTGCCAGTAGTACAGATGGACAGGGGGGCTATGGCTACACCTTC. This rearrangement joins TRBV19 to TRBJ1-2; 10 nucleotides match TRBD1. This CDR3 is 15 amino acids long. The ends lost 4 bases at V and 4 bases at J; junction bases unmatched: 6. Germline CDR1 is LNHDA and CDR2 is SQIVND (reference sequence).

V usage is TRBV11-2 and J usage is TRBJ2-1, with D possibly matching TRBD1 (6 bases). This CDR3 has 16 amino acids. Germline assignment: CDR1 SGHAT and CDR2 FQNNGV. Trimming took off 5 bases at V and 6 bases at J, with 20 bases between the two ends. CDR3 amino acids: CASSPGQIFGSNEQFF. CDR3 sequence (DNA): TGTGCCAGCAGCCCTGGACAGATCTTTGGGAGCAATGAGCAGTTCTTC.

The J gene is TRBJ2-4, the V gene TRBV6-1, with 8 positions matching TRBD2. Germline CDR1 is MNHNS and CDR2 is SASEGT. V lost 3 bases and J lost 9; bases outside the gene matches: 10. The CDR3 has 15 residues. The CDR3 protein is CASSDEGLVRVIQYF. DNA for the CDR3: TGTGCCAGCAGTGACGAGGGACTAGTTCGGGTCATTCAGTACTTC.

The V call is TRBV2, the J call TRBJ1-6, with unresolved D. Trimming took off 7 bases at V and 3 bases at J, with 13 bases between the two ends. Germline assignment: CDR1 SNHLY and CDR2 FYNNEI. The CDR3 totals 15 residues. CDR3 in DNA: TGTGCCAGCAACAGCCAGATAAACTATAATTCACCCCTCCACTTT. As protein: CASNSQINYNSPLHF.

The V and J genes are TRBV21-1 and TRBJ2-7; TRBD1, as called in the table, went unchecked against the DNA. TRBV21-1 is a pseudogene segment. The CDR3 is 16 amino acids. CDR3 amino acids: CASSKGEDRASYEQYF. In DNA, the CDR3 is TGTGCCAGCAGCAAAGGGGAAGACAGGGCCTCCTACGAGCAGTACTTC.

CDR3 bases: TGTGCCAGCTCACCAGGCGGGGGCGAGATCACTGAAGCTTTCTTT. Its translation: CASSPGGGEITEAFF. V usage is TRBV18 and J usage is TRBJ1-1; D perhaps matches TRBD1 (6 bases). Germline V lookup: CDR1 KGHSH, CDR2 LQKENI. The CDR3 contains 15 residues. The V gene lost 2 bases and the J gene lost 4 bases, with 14 bases spanning the gap.

J is TRBJ2-1 and V is TRBV19; no clear D. Trimming took 3 bases from V and 0 from J, leaving 6 bases between them. Germline V lookup: CDR1 LNHDA, CDR2 SQIVND (reference sequence). The CDR3 is 14 residues long. The CDR3 DNA sequence: TGTGCCAGTAGTATGTTGGCCTCCTACAATGAGCAGTTCTTC. This gives the protein CASSMLASYNEQFF.

The chain links TRBV28 to TRBJ1-5; D is possibly TRBD1 (5 bases). Looked up from germline, CDR1 is MDHEN and CDR2 is SYDVKM. V lost 8 bases to trimming and J lost 7 bases, with 12 bases between them. The CDR3 covers 12 residues. CDR3 DNA sequence: TGTGCCAGCCACCCGGGGGGACAGCCCCAGCATTTT. It specifies CASHPGGQPQHF.

This clone was found once. The J gene is TRBJ2-1, the V gene TRBV18, with 7 bases lining up with TRBD2. Germline trimming cut 3 bases from V and 7 bases from J; bases unmatched to any gene: 9. The CDR3 is 15 residues long. Germline CDR1 is KGHSH and CDR2 is LQKENI. CDR3 region: CASSPSAGVLNEQFF. For the CDR3, the DNA is TGTGCCAGCTCACCGTCGGCGGGAGTGCTTAATGAGCAGTTCTTC.

The V gene is TRBV2, the J gene TRBJ1-1; the D gene is possibly TRBD1 (5 bases). The CDR3 loop spans 14 amino acids. The germline CDR1 and CDR2 sequences are SNHLY and FYNNEI. V lost 6 bases and J 2 bases, leaving 13 bases between the germline ends. The DNA for the CDR3 is TGTGCCAGCAGGGCGACAGTTCTAAACACTGAAGCTTTCTTT. Protein product: CASRATVLNTEAFF.

The chain recombines TRBV30 with TRBJ2-7; D remains ambiguous. The CDR3 runs to 12 residues. Germline V CDR1 and CDR2: GTSNPN, SVGIG (reference sequence). V was shortened by 0 bases and J by 4 bases, with 7 bases between the two germline ends. The CDR3 DNA follows: TGTGCCTGGAGTGTACAAGATTACGAGCAGTACTTC. It is translated as CAWSVQDYEQYF. Together with reference TRBV30 and TRBJ2-7, the CDR3 gives the full variable domain: SQTIHQWPATLVQPVGSPLSLECTVEGTSNPNLYWYRQAAGRGLQLLFYSVGIGQISSEVPQNLSASRPQDRQFILSSKKLLLSDSGFYLCAWSVQDYEQYFGPGTRLTVT.